The sequence of this T cell receptor (beta chain) was determined in a study of T cells in Graves' hyperthyroidism and ophthalmopathy. Study-level findings and limits: The model's output predicted ophthalmopathy at a median of roughly 6.9 months prior to onset. Blood also showed most of the thyroid clonotypes that were expanded above 0.001.

This clonotype was counted ten times or more. The target antigen is unknown. The CDR3 has 12 amino acids. V gave up 6 bases and J gave up 8 bases, with 16 bases separating them. Germline V gene lookup returns CDR1 SQVTM and CDR2 ANQGSEA. What was amplified from RNA transcripts were TCR beta CDR3 regions. First-round RT-PCR with HTBI primers amplified the TCR CDR3 region. TCRdb reprocessed the multiplex PCR reads via MiXCR and lists one record per CDR3 protein. This table holds hundreds of thousands of distinct CDR3 sequences, 45% found once. The chain joins TRBV29-1 to TRBJ1-2; D is possibly TRBD1 (6 bases). The sample consisted of peripheral blood or thyroid tissue (not recorded which). The origin of this receptor is an adult man with Graves' disease, either hyperthyroidism or ophthalmopathy (not recorded which). Here the CDR3 DNA reads TGCAGCGTCCCGAGGACAGCGGGAGGCTACACCTTC. It codes for CSVPRTAGGYTF.